This TCR beta chain is drawn from a study of blood T cell repertoires in COVID-19. The overall study: Samples came from the United States, Italy and Spain, spanning acute and convalescent COVID-19. PBMCs, B-cell-depleted T cells, or T cells were the source of the cDNA or gDNA that made up the material.

Original methodology: Reference gene primer amplification in the assay estimated nucleated cell counts. Clones were read by immunoSEQ multiplex PCR, and TCRdb kept only the in-frame ones, dropping some. V and J calls plus clone size are reproduced from that table; the DNA served to infer D and trimming. The sample comprises tens of thousands of clones, around 90% of which are singletons, and approximately 1.5% rests with the top ten. The CDR3 contains 15 residues. V was clipped by 2 bases and J by 5 bases; unmatched bases: 6. Germline V lookup: CDR1 MNHEY, CDR2 SVGAGI. Sequenced sample: peripheral blood. This chain uses TRBV6-5 with TRBJ2-3; TRBD2 matches 8 bases. This TCR came from a human donor in a cohort sampled during active COVID-19. The CDR3 protein is CASSYVLAGLDTQYF. DNA of the CDR3: TGTGCCAGCAGTTACGTGCTAGCGGGTTTAGATACGCAGTATTTT.